Below, one TCR beta chain is given with its context. Its antigen is unknown. Amplification yielded TCR beta CDR3 regions, with RNA transcripts as the source. A set of HTBI primers served as the primers for a first-round RT-PCR of the TCR CDR3. In TCRdb, the multiplex PCR reads were re-called with MiXCR into one record per CDR3 protein. The sample consists of about 96,000 distinct CDR3 sequences, roughly half of them appearing once. The data are from a study of T cells in Graves' hyperthyroidism and ophthalmopathy. Overall study findings and caveats: In the blood, most expanded thyroid clonotypes above 0.001 appeared as well.

This CDR3 has 15 residues. Germline values: CDR1 MNHNY, CDR2 SVGAGI (reference sequence). V dropped 7 bases and J dropped 0; count of bases not matched to a gene: 9. The rearrangement links TRBV6-6 to TRBJ2-7, with 7 positions matching TRBD2. Sequences were obtained from blood. This TCR derives from a middle-aged woman with Graves' hyperthyroidism. The CDR3 here is CASKQGLVISYEQYF. CDR3 bases: TGTGCCAGCAAGCAAGGACTAGTGATCTCCTACGAGCAGTACTTC.